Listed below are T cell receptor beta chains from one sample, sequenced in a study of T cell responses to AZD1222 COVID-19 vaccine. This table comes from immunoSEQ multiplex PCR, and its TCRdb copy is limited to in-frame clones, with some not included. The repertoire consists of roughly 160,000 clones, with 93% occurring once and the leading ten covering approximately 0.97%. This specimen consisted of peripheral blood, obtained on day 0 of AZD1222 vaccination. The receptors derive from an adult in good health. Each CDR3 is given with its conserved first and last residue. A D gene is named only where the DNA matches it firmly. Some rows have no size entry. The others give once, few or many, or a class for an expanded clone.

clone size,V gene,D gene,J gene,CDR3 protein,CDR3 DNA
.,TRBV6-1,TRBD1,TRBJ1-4,CASSEEVTGGEKLFF,TGTGCCAGCAGTGAAGAGGTGACAGGGGGTGAAAAACTGTTTTTT
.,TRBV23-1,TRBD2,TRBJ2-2,CATPGTSNTGELFF,TGCGCCACGCCCGGGACTAGTAACACCGGGGAGCTGTTTTTT
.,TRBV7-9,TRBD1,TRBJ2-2,CASSQADRANTGELFF,TGTGCCAGCAGCCAAGCCGACAGGGCGAACACCGGGGAGCTGTTTTTT
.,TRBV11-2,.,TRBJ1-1,CASSRTTGLAEAFF,TGTGCCAGCAGCCGTACGACAGGACTCGCTGAAGCTTTCTTT
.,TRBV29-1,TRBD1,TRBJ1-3,CSAVGTGISGNTIYF,TGCAGCGCCGTTGGGACAGGCATCTCTGGAAACACCATATATTTT
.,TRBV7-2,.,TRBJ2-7,CASSLAGPLSYEQYF,TGTGCCAGCAGCTTAGCAGGCCCCCTCTCCTACGAGCAGTACTTC
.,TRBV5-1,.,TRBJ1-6,CASSLEADNSPLHF,TGCGCCAGCAGCTTGGAGGCGGATAATTCACCCCTCCACTTT
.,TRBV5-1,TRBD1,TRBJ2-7,CASSPFLQQGAAYEQYF,TGCGCCAGCAGCCCATTTTTACAACAGGGGGCGGCCTACGAGCAGTACTTC
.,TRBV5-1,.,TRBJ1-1,CASSLNNRESSEAFF,TGCGCCAGCAGCTTGAATAACAGGGAGAGCTCTGAAGCTTTCTTT
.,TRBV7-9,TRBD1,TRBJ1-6,CASSLAGTAKVSPLHF,TGTGCCAGCAGCTTAGCGGGGACAGCCAAAGTTTCACCCCTCCACTTT
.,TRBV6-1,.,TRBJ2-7,CASSEIRAYEQYF,TGTGCCAGCAGTGAAATACGGGCCTACGAGCAGTACTTC
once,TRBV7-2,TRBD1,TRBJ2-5,CASSPDRGWETQYF,TGTGCCAGCAGCCCCGACAGGGGATGGGAGACCCAGTACTTC
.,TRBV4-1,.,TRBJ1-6,CASSRDRDNSPLHF,TGCGCCAGCAGCCGGGACCGAGATAATTCACCCCTCCACTTT
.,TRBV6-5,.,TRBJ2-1,CASSPRLNEQFF,TGTGCCAGCAGTCCTAGACTCAATGAGCAGTTCTTC
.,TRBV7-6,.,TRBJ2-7,CASSLDGRGEQYF,TGTGCCAGCAGCTTAGACGGGCGTGGAGAGCAGTACTTC
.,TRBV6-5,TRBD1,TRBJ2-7,CASSYSDRSYEQYF,TGTGCCAGCAGTTACTCGGACAGGTCCTACGAGCAGTACTTC
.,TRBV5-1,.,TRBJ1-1,CASSRREGGEAFF,TGCGCCAGCAGCCGACGAGAGGGCGGTGAAGCTTTCTTT
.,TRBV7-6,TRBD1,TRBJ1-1,CASSTTGGASTEAFF,TGTGCCAGCAGCACTACAGGGGGCGCGTCTACTGAAGCTTTCTTT
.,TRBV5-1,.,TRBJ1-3,CASGDSGNTIYF,TGCGCCAGCGGGGACTCTGGAAACACCATATATTTT
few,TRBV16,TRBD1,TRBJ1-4,CASSRNRDSNEKLFF,TGTGCCAGCAGCCGCAACCGGGACAGTAATGAAAAACTGTTTTTT
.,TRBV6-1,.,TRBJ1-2,CASSYGQTFYGYTF,TGTGCCAGCAGTTATGGGCAGACTTTCTATGGCTACACCTTC
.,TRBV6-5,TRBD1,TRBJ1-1,CASSYLSGTANTEAFF,TGTGCCAGCAGTTACTTATCCGGGACAGCGAACACTGAAGCTTTCTTT
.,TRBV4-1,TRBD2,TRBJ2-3,CASSQGLAGPTDTQYF,TGCGCCAGCAGCCAAGGACTAGCCGGGCCCACAGATACGCAGTATTTT
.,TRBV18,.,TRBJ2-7,CASSPNRNSYEQYF,TGTGCCAGCTCACCCAACAGGAACTCCTACGAGCAGTACTTC
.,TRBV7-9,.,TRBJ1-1,CASTLQGRTEAFF,TGTGCCAGCACCCTACAAGGCCGCACTGAAGCTTTCTTT
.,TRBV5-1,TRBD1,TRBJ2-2,CASSPRGRGLDTGELFF,TGCGCCAGCAGCCCCCGGGGCAGGGGGCTTGACACCGGGGAGCTGTTTTTT
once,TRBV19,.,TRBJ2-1,CASRWGSSYNEQFF,TGTGCCAGCCGATGGGGGAGCTCCTACAATGAGCAGTTCTTC
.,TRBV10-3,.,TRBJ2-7,CATRGDTGQGTYEQYF,TGTGCCACCAGAGGGGACACCGGCCAAGGGACCTACGAGCAGTACTTC
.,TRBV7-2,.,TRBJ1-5,CASSLKNHQPQHF,TGTGCCAGCAGCTTAAAGAACCATCAGCCCCAGCATTTT
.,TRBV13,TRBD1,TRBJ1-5,CASSLSGGGQPQHF,TGTGCCAGCAGCTTGTCAGGGGGCGGACAGCCCCAGCATTTT
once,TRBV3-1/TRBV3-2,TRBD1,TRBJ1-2,CASSQGQGARYGYTF,TGTGCCAGCAGCCAAGGGCAGGGGGCTCGATATGGCTACACCTTC
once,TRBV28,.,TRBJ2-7,CASSPRGITYEQYF,TGTGCCAGCAGTCCCCGCGGGATCACCTACGAGCAGTACTTC
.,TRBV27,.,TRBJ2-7,CASSGGRGGEQYF,TGTGCCAGCAGTGGTGGCAGGGGGGGGGAGCAGTACTTC
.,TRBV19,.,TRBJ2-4,CASSPEDSRDIQYF,TGTGCCAGTAGTCCCGAAGACAGTCGGGACATTCAGTACTTC
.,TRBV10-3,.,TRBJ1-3,CAIRPSGGARGGNTIYF,TGTGCCATCAGGCCCTCCGGGGGCGCCCGGGGTGGAAACACCATATATTTT
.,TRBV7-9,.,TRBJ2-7,CASSHNAYEQYF,TGTGCCAGCAGCCACAACGCCTACGAGCAGTACTTC
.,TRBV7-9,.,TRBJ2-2,CASSDLAFGELFF,TGTGCCAGCAGCGATCTAGCATTCGGGGAGCTGTTTTTT
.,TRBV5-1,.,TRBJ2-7,CASSLGSSYEQYF,TGCGCCAGCAGCTTGGGTTCATCCTACGAGCAGTACTTC
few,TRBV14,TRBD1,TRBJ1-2,CASSPGTAYGYTF,TGTGCCAGCAGCCCCGGGACAGCCTATGGCTACACCTTC
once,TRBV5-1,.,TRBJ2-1,CASSADRHNEQFF,TGCGCCAGCAGCGCGGACAGACACAATGAGCAGTTCTTC
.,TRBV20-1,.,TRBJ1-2,CSASGVGYGYTF,TGCAGTGCTAGTGGGGTTGGCTATGGCTACACCTTC
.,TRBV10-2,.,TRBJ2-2,CATRGAGTGELFF,TGCGCCACCAGGGGGGCAGGGACCGGGGAGCTGTTTTTT
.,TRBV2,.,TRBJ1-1,CASSEVDTEAFF,TGTGCCAGCAGTGAAGTGGACACTGAAGCTTTCTTT
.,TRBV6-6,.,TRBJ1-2,CASSYSWGGEGYTF,TGTGCCAGCAGTTACTCGTGGGGGGGAGAGGGCTACACCTTC
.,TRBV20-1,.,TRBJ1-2,CSALGGFGYTF,TGCAGTGCACTCGGGGGCTTCGGCTACACCTTC
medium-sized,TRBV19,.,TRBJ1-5,CASRIDWGRDQPQHF,TGTGCCAGTAGGATAGACTGGGGTCGGGATCAGCCCCAGCATTTT
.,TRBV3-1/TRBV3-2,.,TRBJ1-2,CASSPLGNYGYTF,TGTGCCAGCAGCCCCCTGGGGAACTATGGCTACACCTTC
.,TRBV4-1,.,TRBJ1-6,CASSQGHITNSPLHF,TGCGCCAGCAGCCAAGGCCACATAACTAATTCACCCCTCCACTTT
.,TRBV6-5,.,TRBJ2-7,CASGALAYEQYF,TGTGCCAGCGGGGCCTTAGCCTACGAGCAGTACTTC
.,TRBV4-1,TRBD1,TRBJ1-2,CASSQVSGGEGYGYTF,TGCGCCAGCAGCCAAGTCTCAGGGGGCGAGGGTTATGGCTACACCTTC
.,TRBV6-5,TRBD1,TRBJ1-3,CASSSGGVGNTIYF,TGTGCCAGCAGTTCAGGGGGGGTTGGAAACACCATATATTTT
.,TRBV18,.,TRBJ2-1,CASSPPENNEQFF,TGTGCCAGCTCACCACCGGAGAACAATGAGCAGTTCTTC
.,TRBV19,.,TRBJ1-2,CASSRASNYGYTF,TGTGCCAGTAGTCGGGCCTCTAACTATGGCTACACCTTC
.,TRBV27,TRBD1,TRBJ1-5,CASSSTDRGYNQPQHF,TGTGCCAGCAGTTCAACCGACAGGGGGTACAATCAGCCCCAGCATTTT
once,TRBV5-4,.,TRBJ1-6,CASSGSGQHNSPLHF,TGTGCCAGCAGCGGGTCCGGACAGCATAATTCACCCCTCCACTTT
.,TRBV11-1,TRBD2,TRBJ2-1,CATSPRTSGGNEQFF,TGTGCCACCTCACCTCGGACTAGCGGGGGGAATGAGCAGTTCTTC
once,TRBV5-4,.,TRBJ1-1,CASSFDIDGGGHTEAFF,TGTGCCAGCAGCTTCGATATTGACGGCGGGGGGCACACTGAAGCTTTCTTT